The clone carrying this T cell receptor (beta chain) has only a few counts. Antigen specificity is unknown. The entry originates in a study of T cells in Graves' hyperthyroidism and ophthalmopathy. Whole-study results and caveats: Ophthalmopathy was predicted by the model a median of approximately six months ahead of onset. Most expanded thyroid clonotypes above 0.001 recurred in blood.

The source material, RNA transcripts, was used to amplify TCR beta CDR3 regions. HTBI primers drove first-round RT-PCR of the TCR CDR3. TCRdb passed the multiplex PCR reads through MiXCR, listing each CDR3 protein once. The sample consists of 650,000 to 750,000 distinct CDR3 sequences, 13% to 15% of them appearing once. The J segment lost 0 bases and the V segment lost 5 bases, leaving 11 bases of the junction unmatched. This CDR3 region has 18 residues. The V gene's germline CDR1 is KGHSH and CDR2 LQKENI. Stable Graves' hyperthyroidism denoted no ophthalmopathy progression over 18 months. Source material for PBMCs was 10 ml fresh peripheral blood.

This sequence joins TRBV18 and TRBJ2-7; 12 bases map to TRBD2. Input material: blood. This TCR came from a woman younger than 35 with Graves' hyperthyroidism. CDR3 sequence (DNA): TGTGCCAGCTCAAGTCGGACTAGCGGGACCCATAGCTCCTACGAGCAGTACTTC. Protein product: CASSSRTSGTHSSYEQYF. The full variable domain, completed using reference TRBV18 and TRBJ2-7, is NAGVMQNPRHLVRRRGQEARLRCSPMKGHSHVYWYRQLPEEGLKFMVYLQKENIIDESGMPKERFSAEFPKEGPSILRIQQVVRGDSAAYFCASSSRTSGTHSSYEQYFGPGTRLTVT.